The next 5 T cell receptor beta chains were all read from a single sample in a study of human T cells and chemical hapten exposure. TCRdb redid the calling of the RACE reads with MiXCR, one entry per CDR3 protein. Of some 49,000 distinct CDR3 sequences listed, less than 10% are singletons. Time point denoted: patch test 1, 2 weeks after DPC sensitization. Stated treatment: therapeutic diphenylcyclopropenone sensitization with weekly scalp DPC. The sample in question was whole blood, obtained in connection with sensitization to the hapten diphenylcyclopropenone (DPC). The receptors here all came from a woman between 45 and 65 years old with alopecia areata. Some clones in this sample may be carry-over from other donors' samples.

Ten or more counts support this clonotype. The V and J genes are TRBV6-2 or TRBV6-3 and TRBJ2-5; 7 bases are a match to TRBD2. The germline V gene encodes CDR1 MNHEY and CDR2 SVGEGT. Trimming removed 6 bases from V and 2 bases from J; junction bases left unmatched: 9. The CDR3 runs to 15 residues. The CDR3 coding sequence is TGTGCCAGCAGGAGGATCCAGCGGGGACAAGAGACCCAGTACTTC. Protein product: CASRRIQRGQETQYF.

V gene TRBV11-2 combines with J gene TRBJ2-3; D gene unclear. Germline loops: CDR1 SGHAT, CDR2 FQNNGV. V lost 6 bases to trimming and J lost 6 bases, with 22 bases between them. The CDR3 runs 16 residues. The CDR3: CASSKITGSFPDTQYF. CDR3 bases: TGTGCCAGCAGTAAAATAACCGGGTCTTTTCCGGATACGCAGTATTTT.

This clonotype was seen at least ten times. For the CDR3, the DNA is TGTGCCAGTAGTGGCCAGGAGCATAGCAATCAGCCCCAGCATTTT. Protein: CASSGQEHSNQPQHF. This sequence joins TRBV19 and TRBJ1-5; no clear D gene. CDR1 is LNHDA, CDR2 SQIVND, per germline (reference sequence). This CDR3 has 15 residues. Trimming took off 5 bases at V and 0 bases at J, with 11 bases between the two ends.

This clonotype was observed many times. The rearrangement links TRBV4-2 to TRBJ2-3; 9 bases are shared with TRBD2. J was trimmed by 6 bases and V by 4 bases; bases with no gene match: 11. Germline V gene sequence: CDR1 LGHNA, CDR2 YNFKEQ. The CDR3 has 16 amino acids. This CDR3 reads CASSPPSAGGPDTQYF. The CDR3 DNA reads TGTGCCAGCAGCCCTCCGTCCGCGGGAGGGCCTGATACGCAGTATTTT.

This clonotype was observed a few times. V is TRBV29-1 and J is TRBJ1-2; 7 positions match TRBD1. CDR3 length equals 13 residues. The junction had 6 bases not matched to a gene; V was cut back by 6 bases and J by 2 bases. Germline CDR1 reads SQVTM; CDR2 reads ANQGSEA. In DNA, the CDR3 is TGCAGCGTAGCCGGGACAGAAAACTATGGCTACACCTTC. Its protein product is CSVAGTENYGYTF.